A selection of T cell receptor beta chains follows, all from one sample in a study of blood T cells in healthy people across ages. TCRdb re-derived calls from the 5' RACE reads in MiXCR, one entry per CDR3 protein. Of nearly 800,000 distinct CDR3 sequences listed, about 61% are singletons. Sequenced sample: blood. The receptors were gathered from a man between 35 and 55 years old in good health. Each CDR3 is given with its conserved first and last residue.

V: TRBV5-5; J: TRBJ2-1; CDR3: CASSLEANNEQFF
V: TRBV9; J: TRBJ2-4; CDR3: CASSARTGDATQYF
V: TRBV13; J: TRBJ2-5; CDR3: CASSLGAGGETQYF
V: TRBV29-1; J: TRBJ2-2; CDR3: CSVEGGRQAGYTGELFF
V: TRBV6-1; J: TRBJ1-2; CDR3: CASSFSGGYTF
V: TRBV20-1; J: TRBJ2-5; CDR3: CSARGKTSGRFETQYF
V: TRBV29-1; J: TRBJ1-2; CDR3: CSVKSRGTLDYGYTF
V: TRBV4-2; J: TRBJ2-5; CDR3: CASSQDRLAGGETQYF
V: TRBV4-2; J: TRBJ2-3; CDR3: CASSHRRGTSGGTDTQYF
V: TRBV10-3; J: TRBJ1-2; CDR3: CAISESGGGNYGYTF
V: TRBV7-2; J: TRBJ2-3; CDR3: CASSLRGGQGDTQYF
V: TRBV12-3/TRBV12-4; J: TRBJ2-3; CDR3: CASDRDSTDTQYF
V: TRBV20-1; J: NA; CDR3: CSASASGGRETQYF
V: TRBV4-2; J: NA; CDR3: CASSQARLGNIQYF
V: TRBV29-1; J: TRBJ2-5; CDR3: CSVGRDKVETQYF
V: TRBV12-3/TRBV12-4; J: TRBJ2-3; CDR3: CASSFVGGTDTQYF
V: TRBV24-1; J: TRBJ2-5; CDR3: CATVGVEETQYF
V: TRBV5-1; J: TRBJ1-1; CDR3: CASSLGSPNRGPNTEAFF
V: TRBV6-2/TRBV6-3; J: NA; CDR3: CASRRPQGSHEQYF
V: TRBV12-3/TRBV12-4; J: TRBJ1-2; CDR3: CASSTQGSVWGYTF
V: TRBV20-1; J: TRBJ2-1; CDR3: CSAERTVGNNEQFF
V: TRBV9; J: TRBJ1-4; CDR3: CASSPRQGTNEKLFF
V: TRBV4-2; J: TRBJ2-5; CDR3: CASSRRSQETQYF
V: TRBV7-2; J: TRBJ2-7; CDR3: CASSLGGPNYEQYF
V: TRBV28; J: TRBJ1-5; CDR3: CASGQQYSNQPQHF
V: TRBV10-3; J: TRBJ2-1; CDR3: CAISEINEQFF
V: TRBV27; J: TRBJ1-5; CDR3: CASSLYAYSNQPQHF
V: TRBV4-1; J: TRBJ2-1; CDR3: CASSQDPGGPYNEQFF
V: TRBV24-1; J: TRBJ2-1; CDR3: CATSDQETGSGYNEQFF
V: TRBV12-3/TRBV12-4; J: TRBJ1-2; CDR3: CASSFQQRGDGYTF
V: TRBV20-1; J: TRBJ1-6; CDR3: CSASRQDWSPLHF
V: TRBV12-3/TRBV12-4; J: TRBJ2-3; CDR3: CASSLALRRRDTDTQYF
V: TRBV7-3; J: TRBJ2-3; CDR3: CASSLLGSDTQYF
V: TRBV20-1; J: TRBJ2-3; CDR3: CSARGGQGSDTQYF
V: TRBV6-5; J: TRBJ1-5; CDR3: CASSWTAVGGNQPQHF
V: TRBV28; J: TRBJ1-5; CDR3: CASSSGGGAPNQPQHF
V: TRBV21-1; J: TRBJ2-7; CDR3: CASSNRDGFTYEQYF
V: TRBV10-3; J: TRBJ1-1; CDR3: CASRDKTNTEAFF
V: TRBV5-5; J: TRBJ2-3; CDR3: CASSFFNGLAGEPSTDTQYF
V: TRBV7-9; J: TRBJ2-2; CDR3: CASSPQGIGPSEELFF
V: TRBV13; J: TRBJ2-7; CDR3: CASSTGTPPLEQYF
V: TRBV20-1; J: TRBJ1-6; CDR3: CSASGTGYSPLHF